The 22 T cell receptor beta chains below were found in one sample sequenced in a study of blood T cell repertoires in COVID-19. Some clones are missing from TCRdb's copy, which holds only in-frame ones; the method was immunoSEQ multiplex PCR. In the table there are 250,000 to 350,000 clones, around 86% of which are singletons. The sequenced sample consisted of peripheral blood. These receptors all stem from a woman in her twenties or thirties with active or convalescent COVID-19.

The chain links TRBV24-1 to TRBJ1-6; TRBD1 aligns across 7 bases. J lost 9 bases, V lost 7 bases, and 5 bases had no gene match. The CDR3 is 13 amino acids. CDR1 is KGHDR, CDR2 SFDVKD, per germline. CDR3 residues: CATSGTEGSPLHF. As DNA, the CDR3 is TGTGCCACCAGCGGGACAGAGGGTTCACCCCTCCACTTT.

The chain links TRBV5-1 to TRBJ2-7; TRBD1 matches at 10 bases. Germline V gene data show CDR1 as SGHRS and CDR2 as YFSETQ. The V gene end was trimmed by 4 bases and the J gene end by 2 bases; junction bases not matched to a gene: 3. The CDR3 loop spans 14 amino acids. Here the CDR3 reads CASSEDRGAYEQYF. CDR3 coding DNA: TGCGCCAGCAGCGAGGACAGGGGGGCCTACGAGCAGTACTTC.

The chain carries TRBV24-1 and TRBJ2-2; D is unresolved. The germline CDR1 and CDR2 sequences are KGHDR and SFDVKD. V gave up 0 bases and J gave up 3 bases, with 7 bases separating them. The CDR3 spans 15 residues. CDR3 loop: CATSDLRGDTGELFF. The DNA for the CDR3 is TGTGCCACCAGTGATTTGCGCGGAGACACCGGGGAGCTGTTTTTT.

The chain joins TRBV19 to TRBJ2-1; the match to TRBD1 covers 9 bases. Germline V gene data show CDR1 as LNHDA and CDR2 as SQIVND (reference sequence). Trimming cost V 9 bases and J 2 bases; bases outside gene matches: 2. CDR3 length: 13 amino acids. CDR3 residues: CASRDRAYNEQFF. The DNA for the CDR3 is TGTGCCAGCCGGGACAGGGCCTACAATGAGCAGTTCTTC.

The chain carries TRBV7-2 and TRBJ1-6; maybe TRBD1 (6 bases). Germline values: CDR1 SGHTA, CDR2 FQGNSA. The CDR3 covers 17 residues. V was clipped by 1 base and J by 2 bases, with 12 bases between them. CDR3 DNA: TGTGCCAGCAGCTTAGGCTCGGGGGGCGCCTATAATTCACCCCTCCACTTT. It yields the protein CASSLGSGGAYNSPLHF.

This chain's CDR3 is CAISSQGGNTEAFF. The CDR3 DNA reads TGTGCCATCAGTTCACAGGGGGGGAACACTGAAGCTTTCTTT. The chain uses TRBV10-3 and TRBJ1-1, with 8 bases identical to TRBD1. Germline V gene lookup returns CDR1 ENHRY and CDR2 SYGVKD. The junction had 3 bases not matched to a gene; V was cut back by 5 bases and J by 1 base. The CDR3 extends over 14 amino acids.

The genes are TRBV5-6 and TRBJ1-5; TRBD1 is a possible D gene (6 bases). V gave up 1 base and J gave up 5 bases, with 19 bases separating them. CDR1 and CDR2 from the germline V gene are SGHDT and YYEEEE. This CDR3 comprises 17 residues. This chain's CDR3 is CASSLSWGGPPDQPQHF. The CDR3, as DNA: TGTGCCAGCAGCTTGTCCTGGGGGGGGCCCCCGGATCAGCCCCAGCATTTT.

The chain joins TRBV7-8 to TRBJ2-3; tentatively, D is TRBD2 (5 bases). The germline V gene has CDR1 SGHVS and CDR2 FQNEAQ. The V and J ends lost 7 bases and 3 bases respectively, with 8 bases between them. This CDR3 region has 12 residues. The CDR3 protein is CASTTGTDTQYF. CDR3 DNA sequence: TGTGCCAGCACCACGGGAACAGATACGCAGTATTTT. The full variable domain, its missing parts supplied by reference TRBV7-8 and TRBJ2-3, is GAGVSQSPRYKVAKRGQDVALRCDPISGHVSLFWYQQALGQGPEFLTYFQNEAQLDKSGLPSDRFFAERPEGSVSTLKIQRTQQEDSAVYLCASTTGTDTQYFGPGTRLTVL.

The chain couples TRBV19 to TRBJ1-1, with D unclear. V shed 5 bases and J shed 2 bases, with 6 bases lying between them. The CDR3 runs to 12 residues. The germline V gene has CDR1 LNHDA and CDR2 SQIVND (reference sequence). The CDR3: CASSVANTEAFF. Here the CDR3 DNA reads TGTGCCAGTAGTGTGGCTAACACTGAAGCTTTCTTT.

This chain connects TRBV19 to TRBJ2-1; TRBD2 agrees at 13 bases. Trimming removed 6 bases from V and 0 bases from J; junction bases left unmatched: 8. This CDR3 region has 18 residues. The germline V gene has CDR1 LNHDA and CDR2 SQIVND (reference sequence). This chain's CDR3 is CASRTSGGPAGSYNEQFF. For the CDR3, the DNA is TGTGCCAGTAGGACTAGCGGGGGGCCCGCAGGCTCCTACAATGAGCAGTTCTTC.

This chain uses TRBV2 with TRBJ2-5; D gene unclear. Germline V gives CDR1 SNHLY, CDR2 FYNNEI. The ends were cut back, 6 bases at V and 5 bases at J, with 7 bases in the middle. CDR3 size: 11 residues. CDR3 protein: CASRAPETQYF. The CDR3 DNA is TGTGCCAGCAGAGCGCCGGAGACCCAGTACTTC.

The chain is built from TRBV19 and TRBJ1-6; no reliable D call. Trimming removed 3 bases from V and 11 bases from J, with 11 bases in between. CDR1 LNHDA and CDR2 SQIVND come from the germline V gene (reference sequence). The CDR3 runs 13 residues. As DNA, the CDR3 is TGTGCCAGTAGTATGACTACGAGGACACCCCTCCACTTT. This codes for CASSMTTRTPLHF.

The chain combines TRBV5-1 with TRBJ1-4, with 8 bases identical to TRBD1. The V gene's germline CDR1 is SGHRS and CDR2 YFSETQ. J gave up 7 bases and V 0 bases, and 5 bases lay outside the gene matches. This CDR3 comprises 15 residues. The CDR3 nucleotides are TGCGCCAGCAGCTTGGCCGGGACAGGAGTTGAAAAACTGTTTTTT. Translation: CASSLAGTGVEKLFF.

This rearrangement joins TRBV7-8 to TRBJ1-2; TRBD1 is a possible D gene (5 bases). Germline CDR1 and CDR2: SGHVS and FQNEAQ. The CDR3 length is 14 residues. Deletions cut 0 bases from V and 6 bases from J, with 11 bases between. This CDR3 reads CASSLARGGDGYTF. The DNA for the CDR3 is TGTGCCAGCAGCTTAGCTAGGGGTGGGGATGGCTACACCTTC.

This clone was counted only a few times. V is TRBV19 and J is TRBJ1-5; 7 nucleotides match TRBD1. CDR3 size: 14 residues. The V gene's germline CDR1 is LNHDA and CDR2 SQIVND (reference sequence). The ends lost 4 bases at V and 7 bases at J; junction bases unmatched: 7. CDR3 sequence (DNA): TGTGCCAGTAGTACGGGACAGTCCTTCCAGCCCCAGCATTTT. It yields the protein CASSTGQSFQPQHF.

The chain employs TRBV2 and TRBJ2-5, with TRBD1 matching 8 bases. This CDR3 is 14 amino acids long. V shed 7 bases, J shed 1 base, and the junction held 5 bases outside the gene matches. Germline V gene lookup returns CDR1 SNHLY and CDR2 FYNNEI. The CDR3 nucleotides read TGTGCCAGCACTAGGACAGGGTCCCAAGAGACCCAGTACTTC. It yields the protein CASTRTGSQETQYF.

The J gene is TRBJ1-1, the V gene TRBV4-1; D is unclear. Germline V gene data show CDR1 as MGHRA and CDR2 as YSYEKL. The CDR3 extends over 15 amino acids. Trimming stripped 3 bases from V and 0 bases from J, with 11 bases between. As DNA, the CDR3 is TGCGCCAGCAGCCAGCGGGCGAACATGAACACTGAAGCTTTCTTT. As protein: CASSQRANMNTEAFF.

This rearrangement joins TRBV9 to TRBJ1-6; 9 bases are a match to TRBD1. The V gene end was trimmed by 6 bases and the J gene end by 7 bases; junction bases not matched to a gene: 8. Per the germline V gene, CDR1 is SGDLS and CDR2 is YYNGEE. CDR3 length: 15 amino acids. CDR3 sequence: CASTRTTGGNSPLHF. The CDR3 DNA reads TGTGCCAGCACCCGAACGACAGGGGGGAATTCACCCCTCCACTTT.

The rearrangement links TRBV30 to TRBJ1-5; 8 bases map to TRBD1. The CDR3 loop spans 17 amino acids. Germline CDR1 GTSNPN, CDR2 SVGIG (reference sequence). Trimming removed 0 bases from V and 2 bases from J; junction bases left unmatched: 9. CDR3 region: CAWSVRQGAVGNQPQHF. The DNA for the CDR3 is TGTGCCTGGAGTGTACGGCAGGGGGCGGTCGGCAATCAGCCCCAGCATTTT.

V gene TRBV7-2 combines with J gene TRBJ1-2; D gene uncertain. Trimming left V 1 base short and J 4 bases short, with 13 bases between. CDR3 length: 15 residues. CDR1 SGHTA and CDR2 FQGNSA come from the germline V gene. CDR3 amino acids: CASSLGSVLSYGYTF. The CDR3 DNA follows: TGTGCCAGCAGCTTAGGATCCGTACTAAGCTATGGCTACACCTTC.

V is TRBV10-1 and J is TRBJ2-3, with D unresolved. The V and J ends lost 0 bases and 10 bases respectively, with 11 bases between them. Germline V lookup: CDR1 WNHNN, CDR2 SYGVQD (reference sequence). The CDR3 contains 13 residues. CDR3 region: CASSESGQPAQYF. The DNA for the CDR3 is TGCGCCAGCAGTGAGTCTGGGCAGCCTGCGCAGTATTTT.

The chain is built from TRBV28 and TRBJ1-2; 8 positions match TRBD1. Per germline, CDR1 MDHEN and CDR2 SYDVKM. V lost 6 bases to trimming and J lost 1 base; unmatched junction nucleotides: 4. The CDR3 length is 14 residues. CDR3 loop: CASRTTGDNYGYTF. The DNA for the CDR3 is TGTGCCAGCAGAACGACAGGGGATAACTATGGCTACACCTTC.